The subject of this entry is one T cell receptor (beta chain). Antigen specificity is unknown. Some clones are missing from TCRdb's copy, which holds only in-frame ones; the method was immunoSEQ multiplex PCR. The repertoire consists of 250,000 or so clones, with about 83% occurring once and the leading ten covering 2.6%. This specimen comes from a study of cytomegalovirus exposure and HLA in healthy donors. Study-level findings and limits: Overall, approximately 180 TCR beta chains were annotated as cytomegalovirus-associated.

Between the trimmed V and J ends, which lost 3 bases and 4 bases, there was a span of 13 bases. Looked up from germline, CDR1 is SNHLY and CDR2 is FYNNEI. The CDR3 contains 15 residues. Specimen: PBMCs. This sequence originates from a man between 18 and 35 years old in good health and CMV-seronegative. V and J are TRBV2 and TRBJ1-5, with D perhaps TRBD1 (5 bases). The CDR3 is CASSESWGVNQPQHF. Here the CDR3 DNA reads TGTGCCAGCAGTGAGAGTTGGGGGGTGAATCAGCCCCAGCATTTT.